The clone carrying this TCR beta chain was seen once. This sample is part of a study of blood T cell repertoires in COVID-19. Study context: There were acute and convalescent COVID-19 samples, and they came from the United States, Italy and Spain. From T cells, B-cell-depleted T cells, or PBMCs came the material, which was cDNA or gDNA.

How the authors handled the data: Estimation of nucleated cell counts relied on the amplification of reference gene primers. The data were produced by immunoSEQ multiplex PCR, yet TCRdb's version contains in-frame clones alone and is incomplete. V and J calls and clone size are as listed in that table; D and trimming were resolved from the DNA. In the table there are 110,000 or so clones, roughly 75% of which are singletons. The CDR3 length is 15 residues. Germline assignment: CDR1 MRHNA and CDR2 SNTAGT. V was pared by 8 bases and J by 0 bases, with 6 bases of the junction left unmatched. This clonotype was obtained from a human donor in a cohort sampled during active or convalescent COVID-19. The rearrangement joins TRBV6-4 to TRBJ2-1; TRBD2 agrees at 8 bases. Sequencing was performed on peripheral blood. The CDR3 loop is CASQREPSSYNEQFF. CDR3 in DNA: TGTGCCAGCCAGCGGGAGCCTAGCTCCTACAATGAGCAGTTCTTC.